This T cell receptor beta chain was sequenced during a study of memory CD4+ T cells and cytomegalovirus serostatus. Background on the study: Of the healthy Belgian adults, several were CMV seropositive and more than 20 seronegative.

The repertoire was sequenced with immunoSEQ multiplex PCR; TCRdb's copy has only in-frame clones and lacks some. This sample has just under 60,000 clones, with about 81% found just once. The sort gate was single viable CD3+CD4+CD8-CD45RO+ cells for memory CD4+ T cells. Donors' CMV status reflects serum IgG against pp150, pp28, p38, p52. Whole-study results and caveats: Of under 200 reported CMV TCRbeta sequences, 55 to 80 were found in memory CD4+ repertoires. Repertoires predicted CMV serostatus with median bootstrapped AUC of about 0.96.

As for this clone: Its antigen remains unknown.

The TCR sequence derives from an adult in good health and CMV-seronegative. Specimen: memory CD4+ T cells from blood.

The CDR3 loop is CASGLSGGQGSYEQYF. The DNA of the CDR3 is TGTGCCAGCGGCCTATCAGGGGGACAGGGCTCCTACGAGCAGTACTTC. The chain uses TRBV5-4 and TRBJ2-7; 9 nucleotides match TRBD1. Germline V gene lookup returns CDR1 SGHNT and CDR2 YYREEE (reference sequence). CDR3 length: 16 residues. Trimming took 7 bases from V and 0 from J; bases not matched to a gene: 11.